The TCR beta chain described here comes from a study of HIV-infected patients and healthy controls. TCRdb called the 5' RACE reads again in MiXCR, with one record for every CDR3 protein. The table records about 67,000 distinct CDR3 sequences, about 15% of them present only once. The CDR3 sequence is 10 residues long. Germline V lookup: CDR1 SQVTM, CDR2 ANQGSEA. The V gene lost 7 bases and the J gene lost 1 base, with 4 bases spanning the gap. This sequence originates from a human donor in good health. The sequenced sample consisted of CD4+ T cells from blood. The chain carries TRBV29-1 and TRBJ2-5; the D is unclear. CDR3 protein: CSGTQETQYF. The CDR3, as DNA: TGCAGCGGAACCCAAGAGACCCAGTACTTC.